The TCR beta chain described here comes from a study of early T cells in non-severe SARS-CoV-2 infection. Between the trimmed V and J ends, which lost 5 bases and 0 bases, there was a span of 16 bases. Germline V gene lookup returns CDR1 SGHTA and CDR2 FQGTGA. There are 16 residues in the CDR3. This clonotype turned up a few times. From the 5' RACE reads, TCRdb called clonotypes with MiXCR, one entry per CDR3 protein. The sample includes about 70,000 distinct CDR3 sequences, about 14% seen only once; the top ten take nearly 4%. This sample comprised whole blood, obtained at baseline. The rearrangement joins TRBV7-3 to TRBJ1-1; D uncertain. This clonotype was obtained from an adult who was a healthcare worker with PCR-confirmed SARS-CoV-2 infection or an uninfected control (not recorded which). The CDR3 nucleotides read TGTGCCAGCAGCCCAGCCGGGGTGGGCATGAACACTGAAGCTTTCTTT. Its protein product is CASSPAGVGMNTEAFF.